What follows are 16 T cell receptor beta chains derived from one specimen sequenced in a study of T cells in Graves' hyperthyroidism and ophthalmopathy. RNA transcripts served as the template for amplifying TCR beta CDR3 regions. HTBI primers were used for first-round RT-PCR of the TCR CDR3. MiXCR was run by TCRdb on the multiplex PCR reads, yielding one entry per CDR3 protein. In the table there are hundreds of thousands of distinct CDR3 sequences, about 16% of which are singletons. Material: blood. The receptors here all came from a woman in her 30s with Graves' hyperthyroidism.

Only one count was recorded for this clonotype. This chain's CDR3 is CSVLTGGRDNQPQHF. CDR3 DNA sequence: TGCAGCGTTTTAACGGGCGGGAGAGATAATCAGCCCCAGCATTTT. This chain uses TRBV29-1 with TRBJ1-5; D gene ambiguous. This CDR3 is built from 15 residues. The germline CDR1 and CDR2 sequences are SQVTM and ANQGSEA. The V end was cut by 5 bases, the J end by 4 bases, with 18 bases between.

There are many counts of this clonotype. The chain joins TRBV29-1 to TRBJ2-1; 10 nucleotides match TRBD2. Looked up from germline, CDR1 is SQVTM and CDR2 is ANQGSEA. The J segment lost 7 bases and the V segment lost 7 bases, leaving 10 bases of the junction unmatched. The length of the CDR3 is 14 residues. CDR3 sequence (DNA): TGCAGCGAGAGAGCGGGAGGGCCGGTGAATGAGCAGTTCTTC. Residues: CSERAGGPVNEQFF.

This rearrangement joins TRBV19 to TRBJ2-7; 7 bases are shared with TRBD1. The CDR3 contains 14 residues. J was trimmed by 1 base and V by 5 bases; bases with no gene match: 5. Germline V gene sequence: CDR1 LNHDA, CDR2 SQIVND (reference sequence). CDR3 coding DNA: TGTGCCAGTAGTCCACCGGGACAGTCCTACGAGCAGTACTTC. Translated: CASSPPGQSYEQYF.

The V and J genes are TRBV6-1 and TRBJ2-7; D is perhaps TRBD1 (5 bases). Germline CDR1 is MNHNS and CDR2 is SASEGT. V lost 3 bases to trimming and J lost 5 bases, with 11 bases between them. The CDR3 contains 13 residues. This CDR3 is CASSDRVVDEQYF. CDR3 sequence (DNA): TGTGCCAGCAGTGACAGGGTGGTGGACGAGCAGTACTTC.

The genes are TRBV12-5 and TRBJ1-4; 7 nucleotides align to TRBD1. Germline CDR1 reads LGHNT; CDR2 reads FRNRAP. This CDR3 has 16 residues. V gave up 4 bases and J gave up 0 bases; unmatched junction bases: 5. The CDR3 spells CASGWRQGPTNEKLFF. In nucleotides, the CDR3 is TGTGCTAGTGGTTGGAGACAGGGCCCAACTAATGAAAAACTGTTTTTT.

The chain carries TRBV30 and TRBJ2-2; TRBD2 agrees at 8 bases. The germline gives CDR1 GTSNPN, CDR2 SVGIG (reference sequence). This CDR3 region has 14 residues. With 3 bases clipped from V and 6 bases from J, the junction kept 6 bases outside the gene matches. The CDR3 DNA follows: TGTGCCTGGAGCAGCGGGAGTAGTGCCGGGGAGCTGTTTTTT. Protein sequence: CAWSSGSSAGELFF.

This clonotype was seen more than once but under ten times. The chain carries TRBV20-1 and TRBJ1-1, with 7 bases matching TRBD1. Losses at the gene ends were 5 bases for V and 1 base for J; bases not matched to a gene: 4. The length of the CDR3 is 13 residues. Germline assignment: CDR1 DFQATT and CDR2 SNEGSKA (reference sequence). The CDR3 here is CSAAWDRNTEAFF. As DNA, the CDR3 is TGCAGTGCTGCTTGGGACAGGAACACTGAAGCTTTCTTT.

At least ten counts were recorded for this clonotype. The rearrangement joins TRBV7-2 to TRBJ2-7, with 7 bases fitting TRBD1. V lost 7 bases and J lost 4; bases outside the gene matches: 16. The CDR3 length is 16 residues. CDR1 SGHTA and CDR2 FQGNSA come from the germline V gene. The CDR3, as DNA: TGTGCCAGCACACCGAGACCCGGGACAGTGGGGTACGAGCAGTACTTC. Amino acid sequence: CASTPRPGTVGYEQYF.

The chain joins TRBV25-1 to TRBJ2-1; 8 bases map to TRBD2. The CDR3 has 17 residues. The V gene's germline CDR1 is MGHDK and CDR2 SYGVNS. V trimming: 3 bases; J trimming: 9 bases; junction bases outside the gene matches: 16. In DNA form, the CDR3 reads TGTGCCAGCAGTGAGCCCGGGACTAGGTATCTTAGTGGTGAGCAGTTCTTC. Its translation is CASSEPGTRYLSGEQFF.

The chain links TRBV19 to TRBJ2-2; D possibly corresponds to TRBD2 (6 bases). Between the trimmed V and J ends, which lost 11 bases and 2 bases, there was a span of 15 bases. The CDR3 is 14 amino acids. The germline gives CDR1 LNHDA, CDR2 SQIVND (reference sequence). CDR3 sequence: CALSGTPNTGELFF. CDR3 DNA: TGTGCCTTATCCGGGACTCCAAACACCGGGGAGCTGTTTTTT.

This chain connects TRBV29-1 to TRBJ2-3; D possibly corresponds to TRBD2 (6 bases). The CDR3 is 11 residues long. The V end lost 3 bases, the J end lost 11 bases, and 12 bases lay between the germline ends. Germline V gives CDR1 SQVTM, CDR2 ANQGSEA. The CDR3 bases are TGCAGCGTTGAGTCGGGGGACCGGCAGTATTTT. This encodes CSVESGDRQYF.

This chain connects TRBV4-2 to TRBJ2-4; weak D call: TRBD1 (6 bases). CDR1 is LGHNA and CDR2 is YNFKEQ in the germline V gene. The CDR3 totals 13 residues. V dropped 0 bases and J dropped 6 bases, with 6 bases sitting between them. In nucleotides, the CDR3 is TGTGCCAGCAGCCAAGACAGGGGAAACATTCAGTACTTC. Residues: CASSQDRGNIQYF.

This clonotype showed up many times. The chain combines TRBV28 with TRBJ2-5; D not resolved. CDR3 length: 11 residues. CDR1 is MDHEN, CDR2 SYDVKM, per germline. V lost 5 bases and J lost 8, with 9 bases in between. The CDR3 loop reads CASSGVLTQYF. CDR3 coding DNA: TGTGCCAGCAGTGGCGTCCTCACCCAGTACTTC.

This rearrangement joins TRBV20-1 to TRBJ2-4; D is perhaps TRBD2 (6 bases). The germline V gene has CDR1 DFQATT and CDR2 SNEGSKA (reference sequence). The CDR3 is 13 residues long. V lost 6 bases, J lost 4 bases, and 13 bases lay in between. Here the CDR3 DNA reads TGCAGTGCCTTGGGGAGGCCAAAAAACATTCAGTACTTC. Encoded protein: CSALGRPKNIQYF.

As concerns this clonotype: This may be a read error: a much more frequent sequence differs by one nucleotide. V usage is TRBV4-3 and J usage is TRBJ2-7; 7 bases match TRBD2. The CDR3 has 15 amino acids. Per germline, CDR1 LGHNA and CDR2 YSLEER. CDR3 DNA sequence: TGCGCCTGCAGCCATTGGGGAGGGTCCACCTACGAGCAGTACTTC. It is translated as CACSHWGGSTYEQYF.

The gene calls are TRBV19 and TRBJ2-7, with a weak D call TRBD2 (6 bases). Germline V CDR1 and CDR2: LNHDA, SQIVND (reference sequence). V was pared by 11 bases and J by 7 bases, with 15 bases between. There are 11 residues in the CDR3. The CDR3 spells CASWGSGEQYF. The CDR3 DNA follows: TGTGCCTCGTGGGGTAGCGGAGAGCAGTACTTC.